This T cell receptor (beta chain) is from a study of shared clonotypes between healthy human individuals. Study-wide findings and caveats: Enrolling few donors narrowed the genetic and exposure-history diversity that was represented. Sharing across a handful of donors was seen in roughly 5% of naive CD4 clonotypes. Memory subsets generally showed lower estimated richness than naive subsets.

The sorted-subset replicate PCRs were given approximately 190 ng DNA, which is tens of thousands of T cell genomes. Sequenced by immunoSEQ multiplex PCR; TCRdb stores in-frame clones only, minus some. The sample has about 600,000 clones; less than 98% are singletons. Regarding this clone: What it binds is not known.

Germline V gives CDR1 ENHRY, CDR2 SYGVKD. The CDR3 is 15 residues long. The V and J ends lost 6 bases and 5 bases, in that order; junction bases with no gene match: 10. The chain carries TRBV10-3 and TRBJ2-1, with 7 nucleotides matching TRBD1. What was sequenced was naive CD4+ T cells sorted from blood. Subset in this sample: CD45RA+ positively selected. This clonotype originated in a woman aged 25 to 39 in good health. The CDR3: CAIRSGQESHNEQFF. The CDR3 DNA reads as TGTGCCATCAGGTCAGGACAGGAAAGTCACAATGAGCAGTTCTTC.